This T cell receptor beta chain was sequenced for a study of blood T cells in healthy people across ages. Overall study context: Capturing about one barcoded beta molecule per two T cells was achieved by template switching. Regarding the study as a whole: The study regarded diversity estimates from one million T cells as underestimates.

V lost 5 bases and J lost 5; bases outside the gene matches: 4. Germline assignment: CDR1 SGHRS and CDR2 YFSETQ. The CDR3 consists of 13 residues. This clonotype has at least ten counts. The target antigen is unknown. Using a J-beta primer mix together with a sample-barcoded 5' primer, a second PCR was run for roughly 6 to 12 cycles. TCRdb used MiXCR to reprocess the 5' RACE reads, holding one entry per CDR3 protein. The data contain approximately 800,000 distinct CDR3 sequences, roughly 24% of them seen just once; the ten biggest clones take up less than 3.5%. This same sample was also taken into another study, of T cells of mothers and their children. That study reports: Slightly higher overlap, not significant, was seen in related mother-child pairs than in unrelated pairs.

Sequenced sample: blood. The clonotype originates from a boy aged 5-17 years in good health. The rearrangement links TRBV5-1 to TRBJ2-1; 7 nucleotides agree with TRBD1. CDR3 sequence reads: CASSAGGDNEQFF. CDR3 coding DNA: TGCGCCAGCAGTGCAGGGGGAGACAATGAGCAGTTCTTC.